One and the same sample provided the 25 T cell receptor beta chains below, sequenced in a study of CD8 T cells in Susac syndrome. Random hexamers were used to reverse transcribe the RNA input (about 0.45 to 1 ug). TCRdb re-called the immunoSEQ multiplex PCR reads through MiXCR, storing one row per CDR3 protein. The sample holds hundreds of thousands of distinct CDR3 sequences; roughly 90% are singletons and the top ten take more than 0.15%. Input material: CD8+ T cells from PBMCs. The source of these receptors is a human donor with multiple sclerosis.

There are a few counts of this clonotype. This chain connects TRBV19 to TRBJ2-5; TRBD1 aligns across 7 bases. The CDR3 consists of 13 residues. CDR1 and CDR2 (germline): LNHDA, SQIVND (reference sequence). With V trimmed by 9 bases and J by 5 bases, 9 bases remained unmatched. Here the CDR3 reads CASREGGWETQYF. CDR3 sequence (DNA): TGTGCCAGCCGAGAAGGGGGCTGGGAGACCCAGTACTTC. Based on the CDR3 plus reference TRBV19 and TRBJ2-5, the full variable domain is DGGITQSPKYLFRKEGQNVTLSCEQNLNHDAMYWYRQDPGQGLRLIYYSQIVNDFQKGDIAEGYSVSREKKESFPLTVTSAQKNPTAFYLCASREGGWETQYFGPGTRLLVL.

The chain joins TRBV7-9 to TRBJ2-1; 10 nucleotides agree with TRBD2. Per the germline V gene, CDR1 is SEHNR and CDR2 is FQNEAQ (reference sequence). J gave up 3 bases and V 5 bases, and 4 bases lay outside the gene matches. The CDR3 runs 15 residues. This CDR3 is CASSRLAGDYNEQFF. The DNA of the CDR3 is TGTGCCAGCAGCAGACTAGCGGGTGACTACAATGAGCAGTTCTTC.

This chain links TRBV19 with TRBJ1-5; D remains ambiguous. The V gene's germline CDR1 is LNHDA and CDR2 SQIVND (reference sequence). The CDR3 spans 15 residues. The germline V and J ends were trimmed by 1 base and 3 bases, with 10 bases remaining between them. The CDR3 loop is CASSIGQAHNQPQHF. In DNA form, the CDR3 reads TGTGCCAGTAGTATAGGTCAGGCGCACAATCAGCCCCAGCATTTT.

A note on this clonotype: An end of the junction differs from the germline gene, which may be a read error. In nucleotides, the CDR3 is TGTGCCAGCAGTACTTGGACTGCGAACACTGAAGCTTTCTTT. Amino acid sequence: CASSTWTANTEAFF. The J gene is TRBJ1-1, the V gene TRBV19, with D hard to call. Germline V gene sequence: CDR1 LNHDA, CDR2 SQIVND (reference sequence). This CDR3 spans 14 amino acids.

The genes are TRBV7-9 and TRBJ2-5, with TRBD1 matching over 9 bases. V was clipped by 5 bases and J by 4 bases; unmatched bases: 8. CDR1 is SEHNR, CDR2 FQNEAQ, per germline (reference sequence). The CDR3 runs 15 residues. The CDR3: CASSPSGQGRETQYF. Written as DNA, the CDR3 is TGTGCCAGCAGCCCCAGCGGACAGGGGAGAGAGACCCAGTACTTC. The full variable domain, completed using reference TRBV7-9 and TRBJ2-5, is DTGVSQNPRHKITKRGQNVTFRCDPISEHNRLYWYRQTLGQGPEFLTYFQNEAQLEKSRLLSDRFSAERPKGSFSTLEIQRTEQGDSAMYLCASSPSGQGRETQYFGPGTRLLVL.

The chain recombines TRBV19 with TRBJ2-2; unclear D gene. This CDR3 region has 14 residues. CDR1 LNHDA and CDR2 SQIVND come from the germline V gene (reference sequence). V lost 3 bases, J lost 4 bases, and 9 bases lay in between. For the CDR3, the DNA is TGTGCCAGTAGTATGAGCGCAGGCACCGGGGAGCTGTTTTTT. This translates into CASSMSAGTGELFF.

This chain connects TRBV7-9 to TRBJ2-5; TRBD2 matches 12 bases. V lost 3 bases and J lost 2; bases outside the gene matches: 7. This CDR3 is built from 17 residues. Germline V CDR1 and CDR2: SEHNR, FQNEAQ (reference sequence). The CDR3 loop is CASSFLAGGPFQETQYF. The CDR3 DNA follows: TGTGCCAGCAGCTTCCTAGCGGGGGGGCCGTTTCAAGAGACCCAGTACTTC.

The chain is built from TRBV5-1 and TRBJ2-3, with a tentative D call TRBD2 (6 bases). The CDR3 contains 16 residues. Germline CDR1 reads SGHRS; CDR2 reads YFSETQ. The V end was cut by 0 bases, the J end by 6 bases, with 17 bases between. CDR3 in amino acids: CASSLGFSGGSDTQYF. The CDR3 DNA reads TGCGCCAGCAGCTTGGGCTTTAGTGGGGGGAGCGATACGCAGTATTTT.

This chain uses TRBV6-1 with TRBJ1-3, with TRBD1 matching 9 bases. The length of the CDR3 is 15 residues. Germline CDR1 MNHNS, CDR2 SASEGT. The V and J ends lost 6 bases and 2 bases, in that order; junction bases with no gene match: 5. This CDR3 is CASSADRGTGNTIYF. The CDR3 DNA reads TGTGCCAGCAGCGCCGACAGGGGGACTGGAAACACCATATATTTT.

The rearrangement joins TRBV12-5 to TRBJ1-1; the match to TRBD1 covers 7 bases. The CDR3 loop spans 13 amino acids. Germline V gives CDR1 LGHNT, CDR2 FRNRAP. V shed 6 bases and J 2 bases; nucleotides not matched to a gene: 3. The CDR3 nucleotides read TGTGCTAGTGGGGGGACAGCCAACACTGAAGCTTTCTTT. Protein product: CASGGTANTEAFF. Using reference TRBV12-5 and TRBJ1-1 for the parts outside the CDR3, the full variable domain is DARVTQTPRHKVTEMGQEVTMRCQPILGHNTVFWYRQTMMQGLELLAYFRNRAPLDDSGMPKDRFSAEMPDATLATLKIQPSEPRDSAVYFCASGGTANTEAFFGQGTRLTVV.

The J gene is TRBJ2-7, the V gene TRBV29-1, with 10 bases that match TRBD2. The CDR3 is 14 residues long. Germline V CDR1 and CDR2: SQVTM, ANQGSEA. V dropped 7 bases and J dropped 0; count of bases not matched to a gene: 6. CDR3 coding DNA: TGCAGCGCTGTAGGACTAGCGGCCTCCTACGAGCAGTACTTC. Amino acid sequence: CSAVGLAASYEQYF.

CDR3 amino acids: CASSVGRDRGRLLNQPQHF. In nucleotides, the CDR3 is TGTGCCAGCAGCGTAGGAAGGGACAGGGGGCGTTTGCTCAATCAGCCCCAGCATTTT. J is TRBJ1-5 and V is TRBV9, with TRBD1 identical over 12 bases. The CDR3 has 19 amino acids. Looked up from germline, CDR1 is SGDLS and CDR2 is YYNGEE. Trimming cost V 0 bases and J 3 bases; bases outside gene matches: 10.

V and J are TRBV15 and TRBJ2-1, with 9 nucleotides matching TRBD1. Trimming took 4 bases from V and 13 from J; bases not matched to a gene: 2. Germline V gene sequence: CDR1 LNHNV, CDR2 YYDKDF (reference sequence). CDR3 length: 11 amino acids. CDR3 in amino acids: CATSKGQGQFF. CDR3 DNA: TGTGCCACCAGCAAGGGACAGGGTCAGTTCTTC.

The chain is built from TRBV29-1 and TRBJ1-2; 9 bases fit TRBD1. CDR3 length equals 13 residues. Germline V gene sequence: CDR1 SQVTM, CDR2 ANQGSEA. Trimming cost V 7 bases and J 8 bases; bases outside gene matches: 11. This CDR3 is CSAPAYRGQGYTF. Here the CDR3 DNA reads TGCAGCGCCCCCGCCTACAGGGGGCAAGGCTACACCTTC.

This rearrangement joins TRBV9 to TRBJ1-1, with no clear D. The germline V and J ends were trimmed by 0 bases and 5 bases, with 14 bases remaining between them. The V gene's germline CDR1 is SGDLS and CDR2 YYNGEE. The CDR3 loop spans 15 amino acids. The CDR3 DNA is TGTGCCAGCAGCGTAGCTATGGGGTCGGGGACTGAAGCTTTCTTT. It codes for CASSVAMGSGTEAFF.

This clonotype was found once. The rearrangement uses TRBV12-3 or TRBV12-4 and TRBJ2-1, with 11 bases lining up with TRBD2. This CDR3 has 14 residues. Trimming cost V 6 bases and J 7 bases; bases outside gene matches: 5. CDR3 residues: CASSPTSGGNEQFF. The CDR3 nucleotides read TGTGCCAGCAGCCCTACTAGCGGGGGAAATGAGCAGTTCTTC.

The gene calls are TRBV2 and TRBJ1-6; D is undetermined. Germline CDR1 is SNHLY and CDR2 is FYNNEI. The CDR3 spans 15 residues. V lost 2 bases, J lost 11 bases, and 16 bases lay in between. CDR3 protein: CASSEQGSLGAPLHF. Here the CDR3 DNA reads TGTGCCAGCAGTGAACAAGGGAGTCTTGGGGCACCCCTCCACTTT.

The rearrangement uses TRBV20-1 and TRBJ2-3; D unclear. The CDR3 sequence is 16 residues long. V lost 5 bases to trimming and J lost 0 bases, with 18 bases between them. Per the germline V gene, CDR1 is DFQATT and CDR2 is SNEGSKA (reference sequence). The CDR3 DNA follows: TGCAGTGCTGCACCCCCGGAAACCCTAAGCACAGATACGCAGTATTTT. Its translation is CSAAPPETLSTDTQYF.

This chain connects TRBV4-3 to TRBJ2-2, with D tentatively TRBD1 (5 bases). Trimming stripped 3 bases from V and 2 bases from J, with 13 bases between. The germline V gene encodes CDR1 LGHNA and CDR2 YSLEER. This CDR3 is built from 16 residues. The chain's CDR3 is CASSQAGIGNTGELFF. The DNA for the CDR3 is TGCGCCAGCAGCCAGGCAGGGATCGGAAACACCGGGGAGCTGTTTTTT.

V usage is TRBV4-3 and J usage is TRBJ2-7; 10 nucleotides match TRBD2. There are 16 residues in the CDR3. Germline loops: CDR1 LGHNA, CDR2 YSLEER. V lost 4 bases to trimming and J lost 2 bases; unmatched junction nucleotides: 8. CDR3 region: CASSPGLASTTYEQYF. The CDR3 nucleotides are TGCGCCAGCAGCCCGGGACTAGCGTCGACTACCTACGAGCAGTACTTC.

The chain combines TRBV13 with TRBJ1-1, with 8 bases that match TRBD1. Germline values: CDR1 PRHDT, CDR2 FYEKMQ (reference sequence). The CDR3 consists of 15 residues. V was clipped by 4 bases and J by 1 base; unmatched bases: 5. CDR3 protein: CASSSAGGGNTEAFF. In nucleotides, the CDR3 is TGTGCCAGCAGCTCAGCAGGGGGCGGGAACACTGAAGCTTTCTTT.

The sample holds a few counts of this clonotype. The rearrangement links TRBV13 to TRBJ2-7, with 7 bases fitting TRBD1. With 4 bases clipped from V and 0 bases from J, the junction kept 18 bases outside the gene matches. The CDR3 is made up of 19 amino acids. The V gene's germline CDR1 is PRHDT and CDR2 FYEKMQ (reference sequence). This CDR3 reads CASSYLLPGQAPSSYEQYF. CDR3 DNA sequence: TGTGCCAGCAGCTACCTACTCCCTGGACAGGCCCCCTCCTCCTACGAGCAGTACTTC.

The chain carries TRBV7-9 and TRBJ2-2; a weak D match, TRBD2 (6 bases). Germline CDR1 SEHNR, CDR2 FQNEAQ (reference sequence). The CDR3 has 17 residues. The V end lost 5 bases, the J end lost 1 base, and 17 bases lay between the germline ends. The CDR3 here is CASSPRDSGENTGELFF. CDR3 bases: TGTGCCAGCAGCCCCCGGGATAGCGGTGAGAACACCGGGGAGCTGTTTTTT.

The chain has TRBV2 and TRBJ1-1, with TRBD1 as a possible D gene (5 bases). The V end was cut by 7 bases, the J end by 7 bases, with 13 bases between. Per germline, CDR1 SNHLY and CDR2 FYNNEI. The length of the CDR3 is 12 residues. Here the CDR3 DNA reads TGTGCCAGCAACCTAAAGGGACTTGAAGCTTTCTTT. The encoded protein is CASNLKGLEAFF.

The rearrangement joins TRBV15 to TRBJ2-5; a weak D match, TRBD2 (5 bases). This CDR3 has 15 residues. The ends were cut back, 1 base at V and 1 base at J, with 10 bases in the middle. CDR1 and CDR2 (germline): LNHNV, YYDKDF (reference sequence). The CDR3 reads CATSRAGNTQETQYF. CDR3 DNA sequence: TGTGCCACCAGCAGAGCGGGAAACACCCAAGAGACCCAGTACTTC.